The present T cell receptor beta chain was sequenced within a study of graft-versus-host responses after intestinal transplantation. Overall study context: Once they had received anti-thymocyte globulin induction, all recipients took tacrolimus and steroids for about three years. Whole-study results and caveats: GvH clones detected in recipient marrow included some appearing first in ileum or blood.

TCRdb's table, derived via immunoSEQ multiplex PCR, lists solely in-frame clones and lacks some. The table lists some 86,000 clones, around 89% of them singletons, with approximately 0.3% in the top ten. Concerning this clone itself: The target antigen is unknown.

This CDR3 is 13 amino acids long. Germline V gene sequence: CDR1 SGHTA, CDR2 FQGTGA. V was pared by 1 base and J by 3 bases, with 7 bases between. The specimen comprised unstimulated CD4+ T cells sorted from spleen or lymph node cells, sampled before transplant. The chain employs TRBV7-3 and TRBJ2-7; D ambiguous. This sequence was found in a human donor who was the organ donor for an intestinal transplant. This CDR3 reads CASSLNLGYEQYF. The CDR3, as DNA: TGTGCCAGCAGCTTAAACCTCGGCTACGAGCAGTACTTC.